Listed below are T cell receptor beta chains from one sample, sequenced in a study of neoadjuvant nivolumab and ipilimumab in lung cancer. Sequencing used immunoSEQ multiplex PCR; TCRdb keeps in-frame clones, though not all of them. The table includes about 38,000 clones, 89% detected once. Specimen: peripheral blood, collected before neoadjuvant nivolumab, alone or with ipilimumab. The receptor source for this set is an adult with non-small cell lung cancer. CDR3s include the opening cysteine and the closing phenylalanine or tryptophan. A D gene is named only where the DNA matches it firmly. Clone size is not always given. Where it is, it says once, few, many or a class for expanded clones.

cdr3_nt: TGTGCCAGCAGTTCGACAGGCGGCAATCAGCCCCAGCATTTT
cdr3_aa: CASSSTGGNQPQHF
d_call: NA
v_call: TRBV27
clone_size: NA
j_call: TRBJ1-5

cdr3_nt: TGTGCCAGTAGTCGAGGGCTGAGCTCCTACAATGAGCAGTTCTTC
cdr3_aa: CASSRGLSSYNEQFF
d_call: NA
v_call: TRBV19
clone_size: NA
j_call: TRBJ2-1

cdr3_nt: TGCGCCAGCAGCCAGGGACAGCGATACACAGATACGCAGTATTTT
cdr3_aa: CASSQGQRYTDTQYF
d_call: TRBD1
v_call: TRBV4-1
clone_size: NA
j_call: TRBJ2-3

cdr3_nt: TGTGCCAGCAGCTTAGCGGGGGGGGCTGGAGAGACCCAGTACTTC
cdr3_aa: CASSLAGGAGETQYF
d_call: NA
v_call: TRBV7-2
clone_size: NA
j_call: TRBJ2-5

cdr3_nt: TGCGCCAGCAGCTTCGACAGTAACTATGGCTACACCTTC
cdr3_aa: CASSFDSNYGYTF
d_call: NA
v_call: TRBV5-1
clone_size: NA
j_call: TRBJ1-2

cdr3_nt: TGTGCCAGCAGCTTAGCGCCGGACAGGTTCTACGAGCAGTACTTC
cdr3_aa: CASSLAPDRFYEQYF
d_call: TRBD1
v_call: TRBV7-2
clone_size: NA
j_call: TRBJ2-7

cdr3_nt: TGCGCCAGCAGCCCCCTCCCCGGCCAGGCGGGCCATGAGCAGTTCTTC
cdr3_aa: CASSPLPGQAGHEQFF
d_call: NA
v_call: TRBV4-3
clone_size: NA
j_call: TRBJ2-1

cdr3_nt: TGCGCCAGCAGTCGGGACACAGAGCGCACCGGGGAGCTGTTTTTT
cdr3_aa: CASSRDTERTGELFF
d_call: NA
v_call: TRBV10-2
clone_size: NA
j_call: TRBJ2-2

cdr3_nt: TGTGCCAGCAGTTACTCGAACAGGGGGCTCCGCCAGCCCCAGCATTTT
cdr3_aa: CASSYSNRGLRQPQHF
d_call: TRBD1
v_call: TRBV6-6
clone_size: once
j_call: TRBJ1-5

cdr3_nt: TGCAGCGTTGACCGGGACAGCACAGATACGCAGTATTTT
cdr3_aa: CSVDRDSTDTQYF
d_call: NA
v_call: TRBV29-1
clone_size: NA
j_call: TRBJ2-3

cdr3_nt: TGTGCCAGCAGTACCCGACAGGGCCAGCAGTACTTC
cdr3_aa: CASSTRQGQQYF
d_call: TRBD1
v_call: TRBV27
clone_size: NA
j_call: TRBJ2-7